The rows below give T cell receptor beta chains drawn from one sample of a study of neurological immune-mediated disorders. Via MiXCR, TCRdb re-called the 5' RACE reads, giving one row per CDR3 protein. Seen here are about 55,000 distinct CDR3 sequences, around 4% observed once, and the top ten hold over 5%. The material sequenced was PBMCs. These receptors all come from a man between 60 and 75 years old with multiple sclerosis. CDR3s include the opening cysteine and the closing phenylalanine or tryptophan. Fields, in order: clone size, V gene, D gene, J gene, CDR3 DNA, CDR3 protein. A D gene is named only where the DNA matches it firmly. Clone size is not always given. Where it is, it says once, few, many or a class for expanded clones.

>many|TRBV5-1|NA|TRBJ2-2
TGCGCCAGCAGCTTGGATAGCGGTGGCACCGGGGAGCTGTTTTTT
CASSLDSGGTGELFF
>many|TRBV20-1|TRBD2|TRBJ2-3
TGCAGTGCTAGCGGGAGGGCCCTCGCAGATACGCAGTATTTT
CSASGRALADTQYF
>NA|TRBV20-1|NA|TRBJ2-1
TGCAGTGCTTCTTCAGGGGCCAGCTTCTCCTACAATGAGCAGTTCTTC
CSASSGASFSYNEQFF
>many|TRBV24-1|NA|TRBJ1-1
TGTGCCACCAGTGATATCGACCAGACGAAAGCTTTCTTT
CATSDIDQTKAFF
>many|TRBV2|NA|TRBJ2-7
TGTGCCAGCAGTGTTCTGATCTACGAGCAGTACTTC
CASSVLIYEQYF
>many|TRBV5-1|TRBD1|TRBJ2-7
TGCGCCAGCAGCCAGTCGGGGACAGGGCTAAACGAGCAGTACTTC
CASSQSGTGLNEQYF
>NA|TRBV2|NA|TRBJ2-3
TGTGCCAGCAGTCTTTCGGGGAGCACAGATACGCAGTATTTT
CASSLSGSTDTQYF
>many|TRBV20-1|NA|TRBJ2-7
TGCAGTGCTAGAGATCAAGGATCCTACGAGCAGTACTTC
CSARDQGSYEQYF
>many|TRBV30|NA|TRBJ1-1
TGTGCCTGTTCGGCCAGGGAGAATCAAGCTTTCTTT
CACSARENQAFF
>NA|TRBV20-1|TRBD1|TRBJ2-2
TGCAGTGCACCCAGGACAGGGGGCACCGGGGAGCTGTTTTTT
CSAPRTGGTGELFF
>many|TRBV20-1|NA|TRBJ2-7
TGCAGTGCTACCCCGGGCTCCTACGAGCAGTACTTC
CSATPGSYEQYF
>many|TRBV12-3/TRBV12-4|NA|TRBJ1-4
TGTGCCAGCAGTTTGGGGGCAAGGGAAAAACTGTTTTTT
CASSLGAREKLFF